The 30 T cell receptor beta chains in this list originate from one sample, sequenced in a study of shared T cell receptors in the human thymus. The assay was immunoSEQ multiplex PCR, and TCRdb's table has in-frame clones only and misses some. The sample lists some 720,000 clones; around nine tenths were seen once. These sequences were also reported in another study, on human thymus T cells.

The specimen sequenced was thymocytes. The source of these receptors is a boy under two years old with a congenital heart defect.

The rearrangement uses TRBV6-5 and TRBJ1-3; 9 nucleotides line up with TRBD1. The CDR3 has 16 amino acids. Looked up from germline, CDR1 is MNHEY and CDR2 is SVGAGI. Trimming took 4 bases from V and 2 from J; bases not matched to a gene: 6. CDR3 region: CASSSQTGGAGNTIYF. The CDR3 bases are TGTGCCAGCAGTTCCCAGACAGGGGGAGCTGGAAACACCATATATTTT.

The chain carries TRBV30 and TRBJ2-1; D not certain. Trimming took 0 bases from V and 4 from J, leaving 10 bases between them. The CDR3 is 14 amino acids. CDR1 and CDR2 from the germline V gene are GTSNPN and SVGIG (reference sequence). The CDR3 region is CAWSVPDMYNEQFF. In DNA, the CDR3 is TGTGCCTGGAGTGTCCCTGACATGTACAATGAGCAGTTCTTC.

The chain joins TRBV5-6 to TRBJ2-6, with 8 bases aligning to TRBD2. The CDR3 has 18 residues. Germline trimming cut 1 base from V and 4 bases from J; bases unmatched to any gene: 10. The germline gives CDR1 SGHDT, CDR2 YYEEEE. CDR3 loop: CASSLPGSGSLGANVLTF. DNA of the CDR3: TGTGCCAGCAGCTTGCCGGGGAGCGGGAGTCTCGGGGCCAACGTCCTGACTTTC.

The chain joins TRBV6-6 to TRBJ2-4, with D possibly being TRBD1 (5 bases). The CDR3 runs 12 residues. Between the trimmed V and J ends, which lost 8 bases and 3 bases, there was a span of 8 bases. The germline V gene has CDR1 MNHNY and CDR2 SVGAGI (reference sequence). The CDR3 coding sequence is TGTGCCAGCTCAGGGATCAAAAACATTCAGTACTTC. The encoded protein is CASSGIKNIQYF.

The rearrangement links TRBV25-1 to TRBJ2-1; 8 nucleotides agree with TRBD2. The CDR3 spans 13 residues. V shed 7 bases and J 9 bases; nucleotides not matched to a gene: 8. From germline, CDR1 is MGHDK and CDR2 SYGVNS. The CDR3 is CASTPGGGLEQFF. The DNA for the CDR3 is TGTGCCAGCACACCCGGGGGGGGCCTTGAGCAGTTCTTC.

The rearrangement joins TRBV19 to TRBJ2-5, with 7 bases lining up with TRBD2. J was trimmed by 4 bases and V by 2 bases; bases with no gene match: 10. The CDR3 spans 16 residues. Looked up from germline, CDR1 is LNHDA and CDR2 is SQIVND (reference sequence). The CDR3 loop is CASSIKSGTSGETQYF. The CDR3 DNA follows: TGTGCCAGTAGTATAAAAAGCGGGACCTCTGGAGAGACCCAGTACTTC. The whole variable domain, filled in from reference TRBV19 and TRBJ2-5, reads DGGITQSPKYLFRKEGQNVTLSCEQNLNHDAMYWYRQDPGQGLRLIYYSQIVNDFQKGDIAEGYSVSREKKESFPLTVTSAQKNPTAFYLCASSIKSGTSGETQYFGPGTRLLVL.

The rearrangement joins TRBV5-1 to TRBJ2-7; tentative D call: TRBD2 (6 bases). CDR1 and CDR2 (germline): SGHRS, YFSETQ. The CDR3 covers 20 residues. V was pared by 2 bases and J by 1 base, with 28 bases between. CDR3 sequence: CASSFRDDGGTGPHSYEQYF. The CDR3 DNA follows: TGCGCCAGCAGCTTCCGGGACGATGGGGGGACTGGACCTCATTCCTACGAGCAGTACTTC.

The CDR3 DNA reads TGTGCCAGCAGCAACAGGGGGCAATGGACTGAAGCTTTCTTT. Residues: CASSNRGQWTEAFF. The J gene is TRBJ1-1, the V gene TRBV27; 9 bases are shared with TRBD1. The V gene end was trimmed by 6 bases and the J gene end by 5 bases; junction bases not matched to a gene: 7. In germline, CDR1 is MNHEY, CDR2 SMNVEV (reference sequence). This CDR3 is built from 14 residues.

V is TRBV7-9 and J is TRBJ2-3, with 11 bases matching TRBD1. The CDR3 has 15 amino acids. Trimming removed 3 bases from V and 4 bases from J; junction bases left unmatched: 3. Germline values: CDR1 SEHNR, CDR2 FQNEAQ (reference sequence). CDR3: CASSLGTGGSDTQYF. The CDR3 DNA reads as TGTGCCAGCAGCTTGGGGACAGGGGGGTCAGATACGCAGTATTTT.

The rearrangement links TRBV7-5 to TRBJ1-5; the D call in the table, TRBD1, was not verified against the DNA. TRBV7-5 represents a pseudogene. The CDR3 runs to 11 residues. The CDR3, as DNA: TGTGCCAGACAGGGTTGGCAGCCCCAGCATTTT. It specifies CARQGWQPQHF.

This rearrangement joins TRBV29-1 to TRBJ2-5, with a tentative D call TRBD1 (7 bases). V was pared by 5 bases and J by 6 bases, with 22 bases between. Germline-derived CDR1 and CDR2 are SQVTM and ANQGSEA. The CDR3 runs to 15 residues. CDR3 amino acids: CSVLQGGPSKKTQYF. Here the CDR3 DNA reads TGCAGCGTTCTCCAGGGGGGACCAAGCAAGAAGACCCAGTACTTC.

This clone was found once. The chain is built from TRBV28 and TRBJ2-7, with 8 bases aligning to TRBD2. Germline CDR1 and CDR2: MDHEN and SYDVKM. The CDR3 contains 15 residues. The trim removed 1 base at V and 5 bases at J, leaving 7 bases unmatched. DNA for the CDR3: TGTGCCAGCAGTTTATCCAGCGGGAGTGGTCACGAGCAGTACTTC. Translation: CASSLSSGSGHEQYF. Full variable domain (outside the CDR3, taken from reference TRBV28 and TRBJ2-7): DVKVTQSSRYLVKRTGEKVFLECVQDMDHENMFWYRQDPGLGLRLIYFSYDVKMKEKGDIPEGYSVSREKKERFSLILESASTNQTSMYLCASSLSSGSGHEQYFGPGTRLTVT.

The chain employs TRBV5-8 and TRBJ1-2; 7 bases map to TRBD1. The CDR3 covers 15 residues. CDR1 SGHTS and CDR2 YDEGEE come from the germline V gene. Losses at the gene ends were 4 bases for V and 1 base for J; bases not matched to a gene: 7. CDR3 protein: CASSLGTENNYGYTF. DNA of the CDR3: TGTGCCAGCAGCCTGGGGACAGAAAATAACTATGGCTACACCTTC.

V and J are TRBV7-8 and TRBJ1-5; 9 bases line up with TRBD1. Germline CDR1 SGHVS, CDR2 FQNEAQ. J lost 4 bases, V lost 3 bases, and 13 bases had no gene match. CDR3 length: 18 residues. The CDR3 DNA follows: TGTGCCAGCAGCTTCCCCGGGACAGGGCCCCTTTGGAATCAGCCCCAGCATTTT. Translating it yields CASSFPGTGPLWNQPQHF.

The chain recombines TRBV4-3 with TRBJ1-4, with 7 bases that match TRBD1. The V and J ends lost 3 bases and 3 bases, in that order; junction bases with no gene match: 7. The CDR3 extends over 16 amino acids. CDR1 and CDR2 (germline): LGHNA, YSLEER. The CDR3 DNA is TGCGCCAGCAGCCAGAGCGACAGGGATCCTAATGAAAAACTGTTTTTT. It yields the protein CASSQSDRDPNEKLFF.

This chain joins TRBV7-2 and TRBJ2-3, with D possibly TRBD2 on 6 matching bases. Per germline, CDR1 SGHTA and CDR2 FQGNSA. The CDR3 runs to 17 residues. Trimming took 1 base from V and 2 from J, leaving 16 bases between them. This CDR3 is CASSLVLGTSLTDTQYF. CDR3 in DNA: TGTGCCAGCAGCTTAGTGCTCGGGACTTCTCTCACAGATACGCAGTATTTT.

The chain joins TRBV5-6 to TRBJ2-2, with 7 bases fitting TRBD1. This CDR3 has 17 residues. CDR1 SGHDT and CDR2 YYEEEE come from the germline V gene. V dropped 4 bases and J dropped 1; count of bases not matched to a gene: 10. This CDR3 is CASSPGHRQGNTGELFF. As DNA, the CDR3 is TGTGCCAGCAGCCCAGGGCACCGACAGGGGAACACCGGGGAGCTGTTTTTT. Variable domain in full (rest from reference TRBV5-6 and TRBJ2-2): DAGVTQSPTHLIKTRGQQVTLRCSPKSGHDTVSWYQQALGQGPQFIFQYYEEEERQRGNFPDRFSGHQFPNYSSELNVNALLLGDSALYLCASSPGHRQGNTGELFFGEGSRLTVL.

CDR3 loop: CASSSPPGTGRVAYGYTF. CDR3 sequence (DNA): TGTGCCAGCAGTTCCCCACCCGGGACAGGGAGGGTTGCGTATGGCTACACCTTC. The chain recombines TRBV27 with TRBJ1-2; 9 positions match TRBD1. The junction had 17 bases not matched to a gene; V was cut back by 4 bases and J by 5 bases. The CDR3 is 18 amino acids. The germline V gene encodes CDR1 MNHEY and CDR2 SMNVEV (reference sequence).

V usage is TRBV2 and J usage is TRBJ1-2; TRBD1 might be the D (5 bases). CDR1 is SNHLY and CDR2 is FYNNEI in the germline V gene. V lost 7 bases and J 3 bases, leaving 12 bases between the germline ends. The CDR3 contains 13 residues. CDR3 nucleotides: TGTGCCAGCACGTCAGGGACTCACTATGGCTACACCTTC. This encodes CASTSGTHYGYTF.

This chain joins TRBV7-6 and TRBJ2-3; D possibly corresponds to TRBD2 (6 bases). Germline lookup yields CDR1 SGHVS and CDR2 FNYEAQ. Trimming took 4 bases from V and 0 from J, leaving 11 bases between them. The CDR3 contains 15 residues. DNA of the CDR3: TGTGCCAGCAGCTCCCGGGAGATTAGCACAGATACGCAGTATTTT. Translating it yields CASSSREISTDTQYF. Full variable domain (remainder filled in from reference TRBV7-6 and TRBJ2-3): GAGVSQSPRYKVTKRGQDVALRCDPISGHVSLYWYRQALGQGPEFLTYFNYEAQQDKSGLPNDRFSAERPEGSISTLTIQRTEQRDSAMYRCASSSREISTDTQYFGPGTRLTVL.

The V gene is TRBV27, the J gene TRBJ2-7, with 12 bases lining up with TRBD2. Germline V CDR1 and CDR2: MNHEY, SMNVEV (reference sequence). CDR3 length: 14 residues. The ends lost 4 bases at V and 4 bases at J; junction bases unmatched: 2. The CDR3 sequence: CASSSTSGRYEQYF. In nucleotides, the CDR3 is TGTGCCAGCAGTTCAACTAGCGGGAGGTACGAGCAGTACTTC.

In this sample, this clone turned up a few times. This chain links TRBV4-3 with TRBJ2-3, with D perhaps matching TRBD2 (5 bases). The ends were cut back, 6 bases at V and 2 bases at J, with 24 bases in the middle. CDR1 LGHNA and CDR2 YSLEER come from the germline V gene. This CDR3 is built from 18 residues. The DNA for the CDR3 is TGCGCCAGCAGTTACTCGCGGGTCCAGCGGCCTTACACAGATACGCAGTATTTT. Its protein is CASSYSRVQRPYTDTQYF.

The CDR3 reads CASSQDNRQGGQYF. CDR3 nucleotide sequence: TGCGCCAGCAGCCAGGATAACCGACAGGGCGGGCAGTACTTC. J is TRBJ2-7 and V is TRBV4-3; 7 bases map to TRBD1. The junction had 11 bases not matched to a gene; V was cut back by 3 bases and J by 9 bases. The CDR3 totals 14 residues. CDR1 and CDR2 from the germline V gene are LGHNA and YSLEER.

The chain has TRBV18 and TRBJ2-2; 8 nucleotides match TRBD2. The CDR3 is made up of 16 amino acids. Germline CDR1 is KGHSH and CDR2 is LQKENI. V lost 1 base and J lost 4; bases outside the gene matches: 5. Written as DNA, the CDR3 is TGTGCCAGCTCACCACTCGGGAGGGTAGGCACCGGGGAGCTGTTTTTT. Encoded protein: CASSPLGRVGTGELFF. The whole variable domain, remainder taken from reference TRBV18 and TRBJ2-2, is NAGVMQNPRHLVRRRGQEARLRCSPMKGHSHVYWYRQLPEEGLKFMVYLQKENIIDESGMPKERFSAEFPKEGPSILRIQQVVRGDSAAYFCASSPLGRVGTGELFFGEGSRLTVL.

V usage is TRBV2 and J usage is TRBJ2-7, with D possibly TRBD2 on 6 matching bases. Germline V gives CDR1 SNHLY, CDR2 FYNNEI. V was pared by 8 bases and J by 0 bases, with 11 bases between. CDR3 length equals 13 residues. This CDR3 reads CASGRDDSYEQYF. CDR3 DNA: TGTGCCAGCGGGCGGGACGACTCCTACGAGCAGTACTTC.

V usage is TRBV29-1 and J usage is TRBJ1-1; 7 bases fit TRBD1. The CDR3 is 14 residues long. The J segment lost 3 bases and the V segment lost 4 bases, leaving 8 bases of the junction unmatched. The germline V gene encodes CDR1 SQVTM and CDR2 ANQGSEA. CDR3 loop: CSVARQGVDTEAFF. The CDR3 DNA reads TGCAGCGTTGCCCGACAGGGCGTGGACACTGAAGCTTTCTTT.

J is TRBJ1-2 and V is TRBV9; perhaps TRBD1 as D (6 bases). Germline CDR1 and CDR2: SGDLS and YYNGEE. V was cut by 0 bases and J by 7 bases, with 19 bases left in between. The CDR3 sequence is 16 residues long. CDR3 sequence (DNA): TGTGCCAGCAGCGTAGCTCCCGAAGGGGCAGGGGTTGGCTACACCTTC. It yields the protein CASSVAPEGAGVGYTF.

This chain links TRBV6-4 with TRBJ2-3; 8 bases map to TRBD2. Germline V lookup: CDR1 MRHNA, CDR2 SNTAGT. J gave up 0 bases and V 2 bases, and 16 bases lay outside the gene matches. CDR3 length: 20 amino acids. CDR3 sequence reads: CASSDVSRGLAGISTDTQYF. For the CDR3, the DNA is TGTGCCAGCAGTGACGTGAGTAGGGGCCTAGCGGGCATTAGCACAGATACGCAGTATTTT.

This chain links TRBV30 with TRBJ2-1, with 9 bases that match TRBD2. V lost 1 base, J lost 6 bases, and 10 bases stayed unmatched. Germline lookup yields CDR1 GTSNPN and CDR2 SVGIG (reference sequence). This CDR3 comprises 16 residues. This chain's CDR3 is CAWSGRREGSGNEQFF. The CDR3 DNA sequence: TGTGCCTGGAGTGGGAGGCGGGAGGGCAGTGGCAATGAGCAGTTCTTC.

This rearrangement joins TRBV27 to TRBJ2-6, with a tentative D call TRBD2 (5 bases). The V end was cut by 2 bases, the J end by 0 bases, with 17 bases between. The CDR3 extends over 19 amino acids. The germline CDR1 and CDR2 sequences are MNHEY and SMNVEV (reference sequence). The CDR3, as DNA: TGTGCCAGCAGTTTAGGAGGAGACGCCGAGAGCTCTGGGGCCAACGTCCTGACTTTC. It codes for CASSLGGDAESSGANVLTF. Looking up the rest from reference TRBV27 and TRBJ2-6 gives the full variable domain: EAQVTQNPRYLITVTGKKLTVTCSQNMNHEYMSWYRQDPGLGLRQIYYSMNVEVTDKGDVPEGYKVSRKEKRNFPLILESPSPNQTSLYFCASSLGGDAESSGANVLTFGAGSRLTVL.